The 6 T cell receptor beta chains below come from one sample, sequenced in a study of T-cell memory formation after mild COVID-19. Using its own MiXCR run on the 5' RACE reads, TCRdb lists one record per CDR3 protein. Of about 62,000 distinct CDR3 sequences in the sample, about a tenth are singletons; the top ten hold around 1.1%. Sequenced material: PBMCs or a T cell subset sorted from them (not recorded which). The receptors come from a man aged 18 to 30 who had mild COVID-19 (a few samples of this study predate the infection). Cell type and time point are not known.

This clonotype came up many times. The chain has TRBV6-2 or TRBV6-3 and TRBJ2-1, with 9 bases aligning to TRBD2. The ends lost 0 bases at V and 4 bases at J; junction bases unmatched: 7. The CDR3 spans 17 residues. CDR1 is MNHEY, CDR2 SVGEGT, per germline. CDR3 DNA: TGTGCCAGCAGTTACTCGGCCCCTAGCGGGGTATACAATGAGCAGTTCTTC. Translated: CASSYSAPSGVYNEQFF.

This clonotype has more than one count but fewer than ten. The rearrangement uses TRBV10-2 and TRBJ2-3; TRBD1 agrees at 7 bases. Trimming took 8 bases from V and 5 from J; bases not matched to a gene: 10. Germline values: CDR1 WSHSY, CDR2 SAAADI. The CDR3 extends over 14 amino acids. CDR3: CASLRGQAGDTQYF. The CDR3 region has the DNA TGCGCCAGCTTAAGGGGGCAAGCTGGAGATACGCAGTATTTT.

This clonotype was seen only a few times. The chain joins TRBV5-5 to TRBJ2-5, with D maybe TRBD1 (5 bases). CDR1 is SGHKS, CDR2 YYEKEE, per germline (reference sequence). CDR3 length: 15 amino acids. The V end lost 3 bases, the J end lost 1 base, and 13 bases lay between the germline ends. The CDR3 DNA sequence: TGTGCCAGCAGCTCGGGCTGGGGCCTCCAAGAGACCCAGTACTTC. Protein: CASSSGWGLQETQYF.

This clonotype was found many times. The genes are TRBV6-2 or TRBV6-3 and TRBJ2-5, with 16 bases lining up with TRBD2. After removal of 1 base from V and 5 bases from J, the junction contained 7 bases not matched to a gene. The CDR3 consists of 18 residues. The germline CDR1 and CDR2 sequences are MNHEY and SVGEGT. The CDR3 DNA reads TGTGCCAGCAGTTACTTCGGGACTAGCGGGGGGGCCTGGGAGACCCAGTACTTC. Translating it yields CASSYFGTSGGAWETQYF.

This clonotype was found a few times. The chain couples TRBV15 to TRBJ2-1; 8 positions agree with TRBD2. CDR3 size: 14 residues. In germline, CDR1 is LNHNV, CDR2 YYDKDF (reference sequence). The V segment lost 3 bases and the J segment 5 bases; nucleotides outside the gene matches: 3. Written as DNA, the CDR3 is TGTGCCACCAGCAGGCGGGGGGCTAACAATGAGCAGTTCTTC. Protein product: CATSRRGANNEQFF.

The rearrangement uses TRBV7-2 and TRBJ1-1, with TRBD1 matching 7 bases. Germline V gene sequence: CDR1 SGHTA, CDR2 FQGNSA. V shed 5 bases, J shed 2 bases, and the junction held 5 bases outside the gene matches. The CDR3 covers 14 residues. The CDR3 coding sequence is TGTGCCAGCAGCGTACAGGGGCGAAACACTGAAGCTTTCTTT. Amino acid sequence: CASSVQGRNTEAFF.